This T cell receptor beta chain was identified in a study of identical twins. Study-level findings and limits: For cord blood, abundant beta clonotypes had fewer insertions, unlike memory repertoires, which showed none. Excess twin sharing in beta out-of-frame sequences was weaker.

Template switching added a universal primer site, and cDNA bore unique molecular identifiers. Via MiXCR, TCRdb re-called the 5' RACE reads, giving one row per CDR3 protein. The data contain about 100,000 distinct CDR3 sequences, 5.9% of them seen just once; the ten biggest clones take up roughly 12%. V lost 5 bases and J 0 bases, leaving 16 bases between the germline ends. The CDR3 runs to 16 residues. From germline, CDR1 is SGHVS and CDR2 FQNEAQ. This clonotype showed up many times. The target antigen is unknown. Sequencing was performed on memory T cells sorted from blood. This rearrangement joins TRBV7-8 to TRBJ1-1; D possibly corresponds to TRBD1 (6 bases). This receptor was taken from a woman aged 45-65 years in good health. This CDR3 reads CASSRSQGQMNTEAFF. DNA of the CDR3: TGTGCCAGCAGCCGCTCTCAGGGGCAGATGAACACTGAAGCTTTCTTT.